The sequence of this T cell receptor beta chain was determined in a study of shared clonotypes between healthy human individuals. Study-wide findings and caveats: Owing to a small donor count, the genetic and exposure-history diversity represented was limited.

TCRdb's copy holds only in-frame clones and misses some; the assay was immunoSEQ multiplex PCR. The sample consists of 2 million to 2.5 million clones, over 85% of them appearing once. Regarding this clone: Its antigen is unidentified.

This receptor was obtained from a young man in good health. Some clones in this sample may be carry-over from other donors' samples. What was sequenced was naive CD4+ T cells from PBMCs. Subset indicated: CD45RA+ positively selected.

CDR3 in amino acids: CASSANDETQYF. The CDR3 region has the DNA TGTGCCAGCAGTGCCAACGACGAGACCCAGTACTTC. The rearrangement joins TRBV2 to TRBJ2-5, with D unresolved. This CDR3 is built from 12 residues. Trimming removed 4 bases from V and 5 bases from J, with 8 bases in between. Germline V CDR1 and CDR2: SNHLY, FYNNEI.